The 17 T cell receptor beta chains in this list originate from one sample, sequenced in a study of blood T cell repertoires in COVID-19. This table comes from immunoSEQ multiplex PCR, and its TCRdb copy is limited to in-frame clones, with some not included. The data hold approximately 250,000 clones, with 84% observed a single time. Specimen: peripheral blood. All receptors derive from a woman aged 40 to 55 who had recovered from COVID-19.

Only one count was recorded for this clone. The chain employs TRBV7-2 and TRBJ2-1; 7 nucleotides line up with TRBD1. The CDR3 is 15 amino acids. Trimming cost V 5 bases and J 2 bases; bases outside gene matches: 6. CDR1 is SGHTA and CDR2 is FQGNSA in the germline V gene. The CDR3 nucleotides are TGTGCCAGCAGCGCCGACAGGGAGACCTACAATGAGCAGTTCTTC. Translated: CASSADRETYNEQFF.

This chain joins TRBV6-5 and TRBJ1-1, with 7 positions matching TRBD1. After removal of 6 bases from V and 2 bases from J, the junction contained 6 bases not matched to a gene. The CDR3 sequence is 14 residues long. Germline CDR1 reads MNHEY; CDR2 reads SVGAGI. The CDR3 region is CASRPDRINTEAFF. For the CDR3, the DNA is TGTGCCAGCAGACCGGACAGGATTAACACTGAAGCTTTCTTT.

The chain couples TRBV5-4 to TRBJ1-2; 9 bases agree with TRBD1. Germline assignment: CDR1 SGHNT and CDR2 YYREEE (reference sequence). The CDR3 is 13 amino acids. Trimming at V came to 2 bases and at J to 6 bases, leaving 2 bases not matched to a gene. CDR3 sequence (DNA): TGTGCCAGCAGCTTCGACAGGGGGGATGGCTACACCTTC. Residues: CASSFDRGDGYTF.

The J gene is TRBJ1-2, the V gene TRBV29-1, with D possibly TRBD1 on 6 matching bases. CDR3 length: 11 amino acids. Germline CDR1 SQVTM, CDR2 ANQGSEA. V lost 7 bases, J lost 6 bases, and 12 bases lay in between. The CDR3 reads CSALKGDGYTF. DNA for the CDR3: TGCAGCGCGTTAAAGGGGGATGGCTACACCTTC. The entire variable domain, with the rest obtained from reference TRBV29-1 and TRBJ1-2, is as follows: SAVISQKPSRDICQRGTSLTIQCQVDSQVTMMFWYRQQPGQSLTLIATANQGSEATYESGFVIDKFPISRPNLTFSTLTVSNMSPEDSSIYLCSALKGDGYTFGSGTRLTVV.

In its sample, this clone was seen once. The genes are TRBV5-5 and TRBJ1-1, with a tentative D call TRBD1 (5 bases). Trimming shortened V by 4 bases and J by 3 bases, and 13 bases separated the two germline ends. The germline gives CDR1 SGHKS, CDR2 YYEKEE (reference sequence). This CDR3 contains 14 residues. Here the CDR3 reads CASSPSGGDTEAFF. The CDR3 coding sequence is TGTGCCAGCAGCCCTTCGGGGGGGGACACTGAAGCTTTCTTT.

The gene calls are TRBV6-5 and TRBJ2-5, with D perhaps matching TRBD2 (7 bases). The germline gives CDR1 MNHEY, CDR2 SVGAGI. V gave up 4 bases and J gave up 5 bases, with 17 bases separating them. The CDR3 is 15 amino acids. DNA of the CDR3: TGTGCCAGCAGTTTCCTCGGCGGGGGCAGGGAGACCCAGTACTTC. Amino acids: CASSFLGGGRETQYF.

The chain has TRBV3-1 (or the pseudogene TRBV3-2) and TRBJ1-2; tentative D call: TRBD1 (5 bases). In germline, CDR1 is LGHDT, CDR2 YNNKEL (reference sequence). The CDR3 loop spans 14 amino acids. The ends were cut back, 1 base at V and 4 bases at J, with 10 bases in the middle. CDR3 nucleotides: TGTGCCAGCAGCCAAGTCGGGGGTGGCTATGGCTACACCTTC. It yields the protein CASSQVGGGYGYTF.

This chain joins TRBV5-1 and TRBJ2-5, with 7 bases identical to TRBD2. The CDR3 is 15 amino acids. From germline, CDR1 is SGHRS and CDR2 YFSETQ. The V gene end was trimmed by 4 bases and the J gene end by 4 bases; junction bases not matched to a gene: 10. The CDR3 nucleotides are TGCGCCAGCAGCCCCCGGACTAGATCAGGAGAGACCCAGTACTTC. Translated, it gives CASSPRTRSGETQYF.

V usage is TRBV6-5 and J usage is TRBJ2-1; the match to TRBD2 covers 7 bases. The ends lost 6 bases at V and 3 bases at J; junction bases unmatched: 8. Germline V gene lookup returns CDR1 MNHEY and CDR2 SVGAGI. CDR3 length equals 15 residues. CDR3 sequence: CASRKMAGDYNEQFF. The CDR3, as DNA: TGTGCCAGCAGAAAAATGGCGGGGGACTACAATGAGCAGTTCTTC.

This clone was seen a few times. The rearrangement uses TRBV18 and TRBJ2-7; D gene uncertain. Per the germline V gene, CDR1 is KGHSH and CDR2 is LQKENI. Trimming removed 0 bases at V and 6 bases at J, with 9 bases between. The CDR3 runs 13 residues. This CDR3 reads CASSPPTAPEQYF. CDR3 DNA: TGTGCCAGCTCACCACCTACAGCCCCCGAGCAGTACTTC.

The chain links TRBV15 to TRBJ2-7; no clear D. V was trimmed by 1 base and J by 6 bases, leaving 13 bases between them. CDR1 is LNHNV and CDR2 is YYDKDF in the germline V gene (reference sequence). The CDR3 contains 14 residues. The CDR3 DNA is TGTGCCACCAGCAGAGTGTCTGGTAGATCCGAGCAGTACTTC. This codes for CATSRVSGRSEQYF.

This clone was counted a few times. The rearrangement links TRBV28 to TRBJ1-4, with 7 bases fitting TRBD1. The trim removed 2 bases at V and 3 bases at J, leaving 0 bases unmatched. The CDR3 is made up of 14 amino acids. CDR1 is MDHEN, CDR2 SYDVKM, per germline. This chain's CDR3 is CASSLTGANEKLFF. The CDR3 DNA sequence: TGTGCCAGCAGTTTAACAGGGGCTAATGAAAAACTGTTTTTT.

The table lists this clone with a few counts. J is TRBJ2-7 and V is TRBV2; D uncertain. This CDR3 spans 12 amino acids. V was trimmed by 4 bases and J by 4 bases, leaving 8 bases between them. The V gene's germline CDR1 is SNHLY and CDR2 FYNNEI. The CDR3 reads CASSGALYEQYF. The DNA of the CDR3 is TGTGCCAGCAGTGGGGCCTTATACGAGCAGTACTTC.

This chain uses TRBV11-1 with TRBJ1-2; D is perhaps TRBD1 (5 bases). Trimming stripped 3 bases from V and 3 bases from J, with 14 bases between. The V gene's germline CDR1 is SGHAT and CDR2 FQDESV (reference sequence). This CDR3 is built from 15 residues. CDR3 bases: TGTGCCAGCAGCTTCGGGGGAGGTGGCTACTATGGCTACACCTTC. It encodes CASSFGGGGYYGYTF.

This chain uses TRBV28 with TRBJ1-4; a possible D gene is TRBD1 (5 bases). The CDR3 totals 14 residues. Trimming stripped 6 bases from V and 6 bases from J, with 14 bases between. The germline gives CDR1 MDHEN, CDR2 SYDVKM. The CDR3 is CASSPPGGDEKLFF. CDR3 sequence (DNA): TGTGCCAGCAGCCCACCCGGGGGAGATGAAAAACTGTTTTTT.

The chain uses TRBV13 and TRBJ2-7; D is possibly TRBD1 (6 bases). V gave up 2 bases and J gave up 6 bases, with 17 bases separating them. CDR3 length: 15 amino acids. Germline CDR1 PRHDT, CDR2 FYEKMQ (reference sequence). CDR3 residues: CASSLTGTRTGEQYF. The DNA of the CDR3 is TGTGCCAGCAGCTTAACCGGGACAAGAACGGGCGAGCAGTACTTC.

V gene TRBV3-1 (or the pseudogene TRBV3-2) combines with J gene TRBJ1-2; tentative D call: TRBD1 (5 bases). This CDR3 region has 13 residues. The germline V gene encodes CDR1 LGHDT and CDR2 YNNKEL (reference sequence). Trimming shortened V by 4 bases and J by 8 bases, and 14 bases separated the two germline ends. Written as DNA, the CDR3 is TGTGCCAGCAGCCTTCGTACAGGAGAAGGCTACACCTTC. This codes for CASSLRTGEGYTF.